This T cell receptor (beta chain) was found in a study of T cells in Graves' hyperthyroidism and ophthalmopathy. RNA transcripts provided the source from which TCR beta CDR3 regions were amplified. TCR CDR3 underwent first-round RT-PCR with the HTBI primer set. TCRdb analysed the multiplex PCR reads with MiXCR anew, one entry per CDR3 protein. The table shows some 250,000 distinct CDR3 sequences, with more than 14% occurring only once. This clonotype was picked up many times. Diagnoses were established using clinical symptoms, serum thyroxine and TRAb, thyroid ultrasound and orbital computed tomography. Germline V CDR1 and CDR2: SGHRS, YFSETQ. V was cut by 4 bases and J by 5 bases, with 21 bases left in between. The CDR3 is 16 amino acids.

Source material: blood. The sequence derives from a middle-aged woman with Graves' hyperthyroidism that later progressed to Graves' ophthalmopathy. V gene TRBV5-1 combines with J gene TRBJ1-1; TRBD1 is a possible D gene (5 bases). Written as DNA, the CDR3 is TGCGCCAGCAGCCGGACCAGGGTAAAGGTGTATACTGAAGCTTTCTTT. It specifies CASSRTRVKVYTEAFF.